This T cell receptor beta chain was profiled in a study of T cell repertoires in cytomegalovirus infection. The wider study: Alongside well-studied HLA-B-restricted CMV epitopes, recently identified HLA-C-restricted CMV epitopes were also used.

This clonotype showed up just a few times. Its antigen is unidentified. A single record per CDR3 protein comes from TCRdb applying MiXCR to the reads. The sample has tens of thousands of distinct CDR3 sequences, 20% to 25% seen once; the top ten hold about 26%. CDR1 SEHNR and CDR2 FQNEAQ come from the germline V gene (reference sequence). The CDR3 is made up of 15 amino acids. V was clipped by 2 bases and J by 5 bases, with 13 bases between them. Source: CD8+ T cells from cultured PBMCs, taken from culture after CMV antigen stimulation. This receptor was identified in a human donor in good health (CMV status not recorded). Some clones in this sample may be carry-over from other donors' samples. V and J are TRBV7-9 and TRBJ1-5, with D maybe TRBD1 (6 bases). CDR3 in amino acids: CASSLYREGYQPQHF. The CDR3 DNA follows: TGTGCCAGCAGCTTATACAGGGAAGGGTATCAGCCCCAGCATTTT.